This TCR beta chain was retrieved from a study of CD8+CD57+ T cells in acquired aplastic anemia. Study conclusions and caveats: Patients and controls shared about 27 CD8+ CDR3 sequences.

Before being chosen for sequencing, patients had shown CD8+CD57+ cell expansion by flow cytometry. This CDR3 has 13 residues. V was cut by 9 bases and J by 0 bases, with 7 bases left in between. The germline CDR1 and CDR2 sequences are SGHRS and YFSETQ. Genomic DNA templated the TCR beta VDJ and CDR3 profiling. TCRdb redid the calling of the reads with MiXCR, one entry per CDR3 protein. The data show a few hundred thousand distinct CDR3 sequences, roughly 53% seen once. This clonotype was recorded at least ten times. The antigen remains unidentified. The receptor was isolated from a human donor with aplastic anemia. Sequenced input: sorted CD4+, CD8+, or CD8+CD57+ T cells (not recorded which) from PBMCs. The V and J genes are TRBV5-1 and TRBJ1-6; D is unresolved. CDR3 nucleotides: TGCGCCACCGCGTTCTCCTATAATTCACCCCTCCACTTT. Translated, it gives CATAFSYNSPLHF.